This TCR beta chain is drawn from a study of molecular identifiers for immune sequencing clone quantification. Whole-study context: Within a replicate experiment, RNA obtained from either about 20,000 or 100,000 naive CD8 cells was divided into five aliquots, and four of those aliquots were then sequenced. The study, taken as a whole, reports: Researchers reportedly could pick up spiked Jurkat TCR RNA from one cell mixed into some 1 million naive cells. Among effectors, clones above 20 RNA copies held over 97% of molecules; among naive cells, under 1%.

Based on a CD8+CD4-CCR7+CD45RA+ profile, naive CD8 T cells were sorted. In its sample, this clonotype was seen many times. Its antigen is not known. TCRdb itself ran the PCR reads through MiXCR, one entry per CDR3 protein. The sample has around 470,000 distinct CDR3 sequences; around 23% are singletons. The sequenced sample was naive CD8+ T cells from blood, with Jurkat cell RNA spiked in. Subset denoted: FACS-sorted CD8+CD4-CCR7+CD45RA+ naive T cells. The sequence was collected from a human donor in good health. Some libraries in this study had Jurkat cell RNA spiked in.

CDR3 protein: CASSQETGAGYGYTF. Here the CDR3 DNA reads TGCGCCAGCAGCCAAGAGACAGGCGCAGGGTATGGCTACACCTTC. The chain links TRBV4-1 to TRBJ1-2; D perhaps matches TRBD1 (6 bases). CDR1 is MGHRA, CDR2 YSYEKL, per germline. Trimming shortened V by 0 bases and J by 5 bases, and 13 bases separated the two germline ends. The CDR3 is 15 amino acids.